This entry lists 6 T cell receptor beta chains sequenced from one sample in a study of blood T cell repertoires in COVID-19. Assay used: immunoSEQ multiplex PCR; TCRdb lists only in-frame clones, some missing. The sample lists about 380,000 clones; over 75% were seen once. The sequencing input was PBMCs or T cells enriched from blood (not recorded which). All receptors derive from a man aged 25-40 years who had recovered from COVID-19.

The rearrangement links TRBV10-2 to TRBJ1-6, with TRBD1 identical over 10 bases. V gave up 7 bases and J gave up 5 bases; unmatched junction bases: 5. The germline CDR1 and CDR2 sequences are WSHSY and SAAADI. The CDR3 length is 15 residues. This CDR3 is CASKDRGSDNSPLHF. For the CDR3, the DNA is TGCGCCAGCAAGGACAGGGGGAGCGATAATTCACCCCTCCACTTT.

In its sample, this clone was seen a few times. Other nucleotide sequences from this sample produce the same CDR3. The V gene is TRBV29-1, the J gene TRBJ2-3; D uncertain. Germline-derived CDR1 and CDR2 are SQVTM and ANQGSEA. The CDR3 spans 12 residues. Trimming left V 2 bases short and J 6 bases short, with 9 bases between. The CDR3 nucleotides read TGCAGCGTTGAACCTAGTACGGATACGCAGTATTTT. Translated: CSVEPSTDTQYF.

As regards this clone: The identical CDR3 is also encoded by other nucleotide sequences in the sample. The chain couples TRBV19 to TRBJ1-2; D unresolved. The ends were cut back, 3 bases at V and 0 bases at J, with 8 bases in the middle. This CDR3 contains 14 residues. Germline V CDR1 and CDR2: LNHDA, SQIVND (reference sequence). CDR3 residues: CASSIVSSNYGYTF. CDR3 nucleotides: TGTGCCAGTAGTATCGTATCTTCTAACTATGGCTACACCTTC.

The chain carries TRBV27 and TRBJ2-2, with D perhaps TRBD1 (5 bases). CDR3 length: 15 residues. Germline assignment: CDR1 MNHEY and CDR2 SMNVEV (reference sequence). With 2 bases removed from V and 2 bases from J, the gap between germline ends came to 9 bases. DNA of the CDR3: TGTGCCAGCAGTTTAATCAGGGTCAACACCGGGGAGCTGTTTTTT. Translating it yields CASSLIRVNTGELFF.

This chain uses TRBV5-1 with TRBJ1-1, with unresolved D. CDR1 and CDR2 (germline): SGHRS, YFSETQ. The CDR3 is 13 amino acids. V was trimmed by 3 bases and J by 4 bases, leaving 10 bases between them. CDR3 residues: CASSWEVGTEAFF. CDR3 coding DNA: TGCGCCAGCAGCTGGGAGGTGGGCACTGAAGCTTTCTTT.

Only one count was recorded for this clone. This chain connects TRBV19 to TRBJ1-2, with a possible D match to TRBD1 (5 bases). Per germline, CDR1 LNHDA and CDR2 SQIVND (reference sequence). The CDR3 is 14 amino acids. V dropped 5 bases and J dropped 4 bases, with 14 bases sitting between them. CDR3 sequence: CASSPGGAGYGYTF. For the CDR3, the DNA is TGTGCCAGTAGTCCAGGAGGGGCTGGCTATGGCTACACCTTC.